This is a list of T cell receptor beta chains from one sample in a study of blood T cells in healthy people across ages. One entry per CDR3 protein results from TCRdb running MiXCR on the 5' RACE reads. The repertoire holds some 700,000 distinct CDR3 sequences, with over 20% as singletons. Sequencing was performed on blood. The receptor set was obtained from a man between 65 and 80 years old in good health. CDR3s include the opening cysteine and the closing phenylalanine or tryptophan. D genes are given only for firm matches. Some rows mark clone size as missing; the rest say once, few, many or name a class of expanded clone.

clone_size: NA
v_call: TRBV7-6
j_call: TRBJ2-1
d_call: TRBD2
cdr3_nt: TGTGCCAGCAGCTTAGCGACAGCGGGGGGGTTTCTAGGGAATGAGCAGTTCTTC
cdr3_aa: CASSLATAGGFLGNEQFF

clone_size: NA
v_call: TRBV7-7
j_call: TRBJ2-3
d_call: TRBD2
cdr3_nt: TGTGCCAGCAGCCCCGGGACTAGCGCAAAGACAGATACGCAGTATTTT
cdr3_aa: CASSPGTSAKTDTQYF

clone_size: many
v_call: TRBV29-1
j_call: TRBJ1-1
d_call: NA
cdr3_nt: TGCAGCGCCCCCGAGGGTCGAGAAGCTTTCTTT
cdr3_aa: CSAPEGREAFF

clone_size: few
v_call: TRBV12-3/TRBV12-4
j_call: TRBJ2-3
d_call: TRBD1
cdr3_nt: TGTGCCAGCAGTTCGAGGGACAGAGCGCGCACAGATACGCAGTATTTT
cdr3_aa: CASSSRDRARTDTQYF

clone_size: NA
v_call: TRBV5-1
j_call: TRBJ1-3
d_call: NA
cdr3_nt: TGCGCCAGCAGCTTGGGGGGGGACGTCTCTGGAAACACCATATATTTT
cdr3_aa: CASSLGGDVSGNTIYF

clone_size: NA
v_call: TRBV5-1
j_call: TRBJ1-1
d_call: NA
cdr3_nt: TGCGCCAGCAGCTTAAAGGCCGGCGACACTGAAGCTTTCTTT
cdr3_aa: CASSLKAGDTEAFF

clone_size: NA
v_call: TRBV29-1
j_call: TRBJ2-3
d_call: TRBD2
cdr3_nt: TGCAGCGTGGCCGGACTAGCGGGGGGGATCACAGATACGCAGTATTTT
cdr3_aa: CSVAGLAGGITDTQYF

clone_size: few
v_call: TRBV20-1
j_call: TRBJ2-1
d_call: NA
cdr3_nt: TGCGGGGCACGAGGAGTAGCGATCTATGAGCAGTTCTTC
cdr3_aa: CGARGVAIYEQFF

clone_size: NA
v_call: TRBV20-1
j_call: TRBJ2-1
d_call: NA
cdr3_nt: TGCAGTGCTAGAGAACGTTGGGGACTGCATGAGCAGTTCTTC
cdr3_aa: CSARERWGLHEQFF

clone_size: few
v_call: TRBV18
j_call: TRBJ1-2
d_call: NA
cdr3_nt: TGTGCCAGCTCACCACCGACAGGATATTATGGCTACACCTTC
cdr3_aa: CASSPPTGYYGYTF